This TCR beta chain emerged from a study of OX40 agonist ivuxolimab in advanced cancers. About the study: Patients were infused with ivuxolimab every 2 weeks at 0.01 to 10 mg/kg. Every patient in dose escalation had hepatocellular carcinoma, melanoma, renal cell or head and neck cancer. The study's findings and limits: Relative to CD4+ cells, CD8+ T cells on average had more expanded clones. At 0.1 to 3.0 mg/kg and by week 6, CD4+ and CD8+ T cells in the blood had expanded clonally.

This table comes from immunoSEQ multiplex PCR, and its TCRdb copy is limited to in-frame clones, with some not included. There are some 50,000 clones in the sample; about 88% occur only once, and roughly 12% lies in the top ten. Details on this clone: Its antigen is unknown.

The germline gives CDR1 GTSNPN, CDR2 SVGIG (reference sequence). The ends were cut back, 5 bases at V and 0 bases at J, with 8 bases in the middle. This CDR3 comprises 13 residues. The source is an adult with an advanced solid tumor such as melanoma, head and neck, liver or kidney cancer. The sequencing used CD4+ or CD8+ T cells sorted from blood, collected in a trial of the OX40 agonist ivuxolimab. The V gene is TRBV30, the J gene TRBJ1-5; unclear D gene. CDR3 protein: CAWGEFSNQPQHF. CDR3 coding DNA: TGTGCCTGGGGGGAGTTTAGCAATCAGCCCCAGCATTTT.